This T cell receptor (beta chain) comes out of a study of blood T cells in healthy people across ages. This clonotype occurred a few times. Its cognate antigen is unknown. Germline CDR1 and CDR2: MNHNY and SVGAGI (reference sequence). Trimming removed 4 bases from V and 2 bases from J; junction bases left unmatched: 9. CDR3 size: 16 residues. General study findings and limits: TCR beta diversity correlated strongly with naive T cell percentage. Whereas aged donors had fewer naive CD4+ cells, long-lived donors had more of them and higher diversity.

A second PCR of roughly 7 to 11 cycles used a sample-barcoded 5' primer and a J-beta primer mix. TCRdb reprocessed the 5' RACE reads with MiXCR, giving one entry per CDR3 protein. The table shows about a million distinct CDR3 sequences, with around 48% occurring only once. There were at least 6 micrograms of total RNA extracted from every sample. The sequencing input was blood. The sequence came from a man aged 25-40 years in good health. V usage is TRBV6-6 and J usage is TRBJ2-7; 9 bases fit TRBD1. In nucleotides, the CDR3 is TGTGCCAGCAGTTCCGGGACAGGGTTCAGCACCTACGAGCAGTACTTC. It translates to CASSSGTGFSTYEQYF.